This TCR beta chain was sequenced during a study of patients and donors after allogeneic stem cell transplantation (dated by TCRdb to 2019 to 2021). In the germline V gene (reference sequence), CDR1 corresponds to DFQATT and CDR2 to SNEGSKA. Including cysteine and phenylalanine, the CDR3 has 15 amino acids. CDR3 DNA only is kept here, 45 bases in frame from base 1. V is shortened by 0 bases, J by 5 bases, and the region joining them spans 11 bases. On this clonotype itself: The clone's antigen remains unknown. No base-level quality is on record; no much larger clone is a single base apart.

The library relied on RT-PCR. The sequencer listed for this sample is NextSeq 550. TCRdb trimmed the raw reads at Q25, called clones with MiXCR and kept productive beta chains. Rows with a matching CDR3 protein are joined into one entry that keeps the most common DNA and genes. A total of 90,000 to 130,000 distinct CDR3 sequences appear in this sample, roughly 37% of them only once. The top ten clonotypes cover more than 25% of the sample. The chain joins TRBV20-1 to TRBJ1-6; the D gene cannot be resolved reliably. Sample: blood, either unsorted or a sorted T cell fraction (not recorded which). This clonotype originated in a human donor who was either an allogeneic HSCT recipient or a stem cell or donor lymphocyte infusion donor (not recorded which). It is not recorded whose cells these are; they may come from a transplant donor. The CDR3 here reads CSARDFVRNNSPLHF. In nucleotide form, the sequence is TGCAGTGCTAGAGATTTCGTTAGAAATAATTCACCCCTCCACTTT.